The next 31 T cell receptor beta chains were all read from a single sample in a study of post-analysis software for immune sequencing data. The TCR beta cDNA libraries carried unique molecular identifiers. TCRdb fed the PCR reads into MiXCR, producing one record per CDR3 protein. This repertoire shows 650,000 to 850,000 distinct CDR3 sequences, roughly 50% found once; its top ten account for 4.6%. No antigen is known for these receptors. Study-level results: With TRBV5-6, TRBV5-1 and TRBV20-1 included, about five TRBV segments were more frequent in patients than in controls.

Sequencing was performed on blood. Source of these receptors: a girl aged 10 to 17 with multiple sclerosis.

The V call is TRBV10-3, the J call TRBJ2-1; possibly TRBD2 for D (5 bases). Germline CDR1 and CDR2: ENHRY and SYGVKD. The CDR3 sequence is 15 residues long. Between the trimmed V and J ends, which lost 8 bases and 3 bases, there was a span of 17 bases. This CDR3 is CAIQSPGKGYNEQFF. Written as DNA, the CDR3 is TGTGCCATCCAATCCCCGGGGAAAGGCTACAATGAGCAGTTCTTC.

The chain couples TRBV6-5 to TRBJ2-7; unclear D gene. V lost 5 bases to trimming and J lost 2 bases, with 10 bases between them. CDR3 length: 13 amino acids. Per germline, CDR1 MNHEY and CDR2 SVGAGI. The CDR3 bases are TGTGCCAGCAGTAAACCCCCTCCCTACGAGCAGTACTTC. Translation gives CASSKPPPYEQYF.

This clonotype was counted a few times. The V and J genes are TRBV18 and TRBJ2-5, with D unresolved. Germline V gene lookup returns CDR1 KGHSH and CDR2 LQKENI. The V and J ends lost 4 bases and 2 bases respectively, with 17 bases between them. CDR3 size: 16 residues. CDR3 nucleotide sequence: TGTGCCAGCTCACTTCCCCGGGCCTCCCGACAAGAGACCCAGTACTTC. The encoded protein is CASSLPRASRQETQYF.

This chain uses TRBV6-5 with TRBJ1-1; perhaps TRBD1 as D (5 bases). This CDR3 is built from 12 residues. V shed 5 bases and J shed 11 bases, with 15 bases lying between them. Germline lookup yields CDR1 MNHEY and CDR2 SVGAGI. CDR3 sequence (DNA): TGTGCCAGCAGTCCCCAGGGATCTAGGGCTTTCTTT. Amino acids: CASSPQGSRAFF.

The chain is built from TRBV20-1 and TRBJ1-2; D ambiguous. The CDR3 loop spans 13 amino acids. CDR1 DFQATT and CDR2 SNEGSKA come from the germline V gene (reference sequence). V dropped 3 bases and J dropped 3 bases, with 11 bases sitting between them. CDR3 residues: CSASTRSYYGYTF. For the CDR3, the DNA is TGCAGTGCTAGCACCAGATCATACTATGGCTACACCTTC.

This chain uses TRBV28 with TRBJ2-5; 9 nucleotides match TRBD1. The end of the DNA is better explained by TRBJ2-7, so the J call may be wrong. This CDR3 has 14 amino acids. From germline, CDR1 is MDHEN and CDR2 SYDVKM. DNA for the CDR3: TGTGCCAGCAGTGCGGGACAGGGCCCAGTCGAGCAGTACTTC. Translated: CASSAGQGPVEQYF.

In nucleotides, the CDR3 is TGTGCCAGCAGCTTAGATCGGGCGGGAGGGCGGAATGAGCAGTTCTTC. Residues: CASSLDRAGGRNEQFF. The chain is built from TRBV11-2 and TRBJ2-1, with 9 nucleotides matching TRBD2. V gave up 0 bases and J gave up 7 bases; unmatched junction bases: 7. The germline V gene has CDR1 SGHAT and CDR2 FQNNGV. The CDR3 totals 16 residues.

This rearrangement joins TRBV20-1 to TRBJ2-7; D is possibly TRBD1 (5 bases). Germline lookup yields CDR1 DFQATT and CDR2 SNEGSKA (reference sequence). There are 14 residues in the CDR3. Trimming shortened V by 2 bases and J by 2 bases, and 13 bases separated the two germline ends. In DNA, the CDR3 is TGCAGTGCTAGACGTCCTGACAGAGCCTACGAGCAGTACTTC. Its protein is CSARRPDRAYEQYF.

This clonotype has only a few counts. V usage is TRBV5-1 and J usage is TRBJ2-3; tentatively, D is TRBD2 (6 bases). This CDR3 spans 16 amino acids. Germline loops: CDR1 SGHRS, CDR2 YFSETQ. Trimming removed 0 bases at V and 6 bases at J, with 17 bases between. CDR3 residues: CASSLGGTLLRDTQYF. In nucleotides, the CDR3 is TGCGCCAGCAGCTTGGGAGGGACTTTACTTCGTGATACGCAGTATTTT. The whole variable domain, filled in from reference TRBV5-1 and TRBJ2-3, reads KAGVTQTPRYLIKTRGQQVTLSCSPISGHRSVSWYQQTPGQGLQFLFEYFSETQRNKGNFPGRFSGRQFSNSRSEMNVSTLELGDSALYLCASSLGGTLLRDTQYFGPGTRLTVL.

This clonotype was observed a single time. V is TRBV5-1 and J is TRBJ1-4; TRBD1 matches 9 bases. Germline trimming cut 4 bases from V and 3 bases from J; bases unmatched to any gene: 10. This CDR3 is built from 17 residues. The germline CDR1 and CDR2 sequences are SGHRS and YFSETQ. The CDR3 loop reads CASSRNRGPEANEKLFF. DNA for the CDR3: TGCGCCAGCAGCCGCAACAGGGGGCCGGAGGCTAATGAAAAACTGTTTTTT. Complete variable domain (other parts from reference TRBV5-1 and TRBJ1-4): KAGVTQTPRYLIKTRGQQVTLSCSPISGHRSVSWYQQTPGQGLQFLFEYFSETQRNKGNFPGRFSGRQFSNSRSEMNVSTLELGDSALYLCASSRNRGPEANEKLFFGSGTQLSVL.

This clonotype was detected only a few times. The chain carries TRBV29-1 and TRBJ2-1; TRBD1 matches 7 bases. Trimming took 6 bases from V and 8 from J; bases not matched to a gene: 10. The CDR3 consists of 13 residues. Looked up from germline, CDR1 is SQVTM and CDR2 is ANQGSEA. The CDR3 loop reads CSVSLTGVHEQFF. As DNA, the CDR3 is TGCAGCGTCTCGCTCACAGGGGTCCATGAGCAGTTCTTC.

The rearrangement links TRBV5-1 to TRBJ2-1; 8 bases agree with TRBD2. The CDR3 runs to 17 residues. With V trimmed by 0 bases and J by 8 bases, 13 bases remained unmatched. The germline CDR1 and CDR2 sequences are SGHRS and YFSETQ. The CDR3 coding sequence is TGCGCCAGCAGCTTGGCCCCGGGACTAGTGGGAATCGATGAGCAGTTCTTC. As protein: CASSLAPGLVGIDEQFF.

CDR3: CSARDLLRATPMETQYF. CDR3 in DNA: TGCAGTGCTAGAGATCTTCTCCGAGCCACCCCTATGGAGACCCAGTACTTC. The chain recombines TRBV20-1 with TRBJ2-7; D is unclear. Judging by the DNA end, TRBJ2-5 fits better; the J call may be wrong. Germline CDR1 reads DFQATT; CDR2 reads SNEGSKA (reference sequence). CDR3 length: 17 amino acids.

The CDR3 region is CASRGGAWNTEAFF. The DNA for the CDR3 is TGCGCCAGCCGGGGAGGGGCTTGGAACACTGAAGCTTTCTTT. V is TRBV5-1 and J is TRBJ1-1; possibly TRBD1 for D (5 bases). Germline V lookup: CDR1 SGHRS, CDR2 YFSETQ. The CDR3 runs 14 residues. V lost 7 bases, J lost 1 base, and 14 bases lay in between.

This clonotype was detected only a few times. V gene TRBV7-2 combines with J gene TRBJ2-1, with a possible D match to TRBD1 (6 bases). V was clipped by 1 base and J by 10 bases, with 11 bases between them. This CDR3 spans 13 amino acids. Germline CDR1 SGHTA, CDR2 FQGNSA. CDR3 loop: CASSLGGHGEQFF. In nucleotides, the CDR3 is TGTGCCAGCAGCTTAGGGGGACATGGCGAGCAGTTCTTC. Variable domain in full (rest from reference TRBV7-2 and TRBJ2-1): GAGVSQSPSNKVTEKGKDVELRCDPISGHTALYWYRQSLGQGLEFLIYFQGNSAPDKSGLPSDRFSAERTGGSVSTLTIQRTQQEDSAVYLCASSLGGHGEQFFGPGTRLTVL.

The chain is built from TRBV29-1 and TRBJ1-1; no firm D call. From germline, CDR1 is SQVTM and CDR2 ANQGSEA. The CDR3 consists of 15 residues. V was clipped by 3 bases and J by 1 base, with 15 bases between them. CDR3 residues: CSVDGRLAQNTEAFF. Written as DNA, the CDR3 is TGCAGCGTTGACGGCCGCCTGGCTCAGAACACTGAAGCTTTCTTT.

The chain carries TRBV5-1 and TRBJ2-1; 8 nucleotides align to TRBD2. The tail of the sequence fits TRBJ2-7 better, so the J call may be wrong. CDR1 is SGHRS, CDR2 YFSETQ, per germline. The CDR3 contains 13 residues. CDR3 sequence: CASSYREGREQYF. CDR3 bases: TGCGCCAGCAGCTACCGGGAGGGCCGCGAGCAGTACTTC.

The genes are TRBV3-1 and TRBJ1-4; D call uncertain. Germline V gives CDR1 LGHDT, CDR2 YNNKEL (reference sequence). CDR3 length equals 13 residues. V was shortened by 1 base and J by 9 bases, with 9 bases between the two germline ends. The CDR3 loop reads CASSQGRTQKLFF. The CDR3 region has the DNA TGTGCCAGCAGCCAAGGCAGGACTCAAAAACTGTTTTTT.

This chain connects TRBV5-1 to TRBJ1-2; the D gene is possibly TRBD1 (6 bases). Trimming pared 4 bases from V and 2 bases from J, leaving 15 bases between. The CDR3 loop spans 15 amino acids. CDR1 and CDR2 from the germline V gene are SGHRS and YFSETQ. For the CDR3, the DNA is TGCGCCAGCAGCCATAACAGGGCCCGAAACTATGGCTACACCTTC. This gives the protein CASSHNRARNYGYTF.

In its sample, this clonotype was seen once. The V and J genes are TRBV9 and TRBJ2-5, with a possible D match to TRBD2 (6 bases). The CDR3 is 13 residues long. Deletions cut 4 bases from V and 9 bases from J, with 16 bases between. Germline V gene sequence: CDR1 SGDLS, CDR2 YYNGEE. The CDR3 bases are TGTGCCAGCAGCCGAGGACTAAGTGAGGCCCAGTACTTC. Translating it yields CASSRGLSEAQYF. The full variable domain, completed using reference TRBV9 and TRBJ2-5, is DSGVTQTPKHLITATGQRVTLRCSPRSGDLSVYWYQQSLDQGLQFLIQYYNGEERAKGNILERFSAQQFPDLHSELNLSSLELGDSALYFCASSRGLSEAQYFGPGTRLLVL.

The chain recombines TRBV19 with TRBJ2-7; D could derive from TRBD1 or TRBD2 (6 bases each). The J call could be wrong; TRBJ2-5 is a better fit for the DNA end. Germline V CDR1 and CDR2: LNHDA, SQIVND (reference sequence). The CDR3 covers 14 residues. The CDR3 DNA reads as TGTGCCAGTAGCACCCTAAGGACAGCGGGGACCCAGTACTTC. Amino acids: CASSTLRTAGTQYF.

The genes are TRBV29-1 and TRBJ1-2; the D gene is possibly TRBD1 (5 bases). This CDR3 is built from 16 residues. Germline V gene lookup returns CDR1 SQVTM and CDR2 ANQGSEA. Trimming took 4 bases from V and 3 from J, leaving 21 bases between them. CDR3 DNA: TGCAGCGTTGGTGAACAGGTGTCCTCCTTCCACTATGGCTACACCTTC. Protein product: CSVGEQVSSFHYGYTF.

This clonotype was recorded only once. J is TRBJ2-4 and V is TRBV25-1; TRBD2 matches 10 bases. The DNA end lines up better with TRBJ2-7; the J call may be wrong. Looked up from germline, CDR1 is MGHDK and CDR2 is SYGVNS. The CDR3 is made up of 17 amino acids. The CDR3 here is CASSQALGAGGPNEQYF. The DNA for the CDR3 is TGTGCCAGCAGTCAAGCCCTCGGAGCGGGAGGGCCTAACGAGCAGTACTTC.

The chain couples TRBV6-4 to TRBJ1-2; a weak D match, TRBD1 (6 bases). This CDR3 has 14 amino acids. CDR1 MRHNA and CDR2 SNTAGT come from the germline V gene. V lost 5 bases to trimming and J lost 0 bases, with 10 bases between them. CDR3 in amino acids: CASSTGTTNYGYTF. The CDR3 coding sequence is TGTGCCAGCAGTACAGGGACTACTAACTATGGCTACACCTTC.

This chain connects TRBV29-1 to TRBJ2-1; 10 positions agree with TRBD1. Germline lookup yields CDR1 SQVTM and CDR2 ANQGSEA. The trim removed 0 bases at V and 3 bases at J, leaving 8 bases unmatched. The CDR3 runs 17 residues. In nucleotides, the CDR3 is TGCAGCGTTGAAGATCCGGGACAGGGGATCTTCTACAATGAGCAGTTCTTC. Its translation: CSVEDPGQGIFYNEQFF.

This clonotype was observed a handful of times. The chain joins TRBV7-2 to TRBJ2-7; TRBD1 or TRBD2 may be the D gene (5 bases each). V lost 2 bases to trimming and J lost 10 bases, with 15 bases between them. Germline assignment: CDR1 SGHTA and CDR2 FQGNSA. CDR3 length: 13 residues. The CDR3 spells CASSLRFPGAQYF. The CDR3 bases are TGTGCCAGCAGCTTAAGGTTCCCCGGGGCCCAGTACTTC.

The V and J genes are TRBV20-1 and TRBJ2-5; D unclear. V lost 3 bases and J lost 3, with 8 bases in between. Germline lookup yields CDR1 DFQATT and CDR2 SNEGSKA (reference sequence). The CDR3 extends over 12 amino acids. CDR3 sequence: CSASGWEETQYF. CDR3 DNA: TGCAGTGCTAGTGGGTGGGAAGAGACCCAGTACTTC.

The chain recombines TRBV20-1 with TRBJ2-1, with TRBD2 matching over 14 bases. The CDR3 consists of 14 residues. V shed 6 bases and J 10 bases; nucleotides not matched to a gene: 8. The germline V gene has CDR1 DFQATT and CDR2 SNEGSKA (reference sequence). The DNA of the CDR3 is TGCAGTGCCAGGGGACTAGCGGGGGAGAAGGAGCAGTTCTTC. Protein sequence: CSARGLAGEKEQFF.

This clonotype was seen only a few times. The gene calls are TRBV20-1 and TRBJ2-3, with TRBD2 identical over 13 bases. The CDR3 has 17 residues. V trimming: 2 bases; J trimming: 2 bases; junction bases outside the gene matches: 7. Germline CDR1 is DFQATT and CDR2 is SNEGSKA (reference sequence). The CDR3 spells CSARTPTSGRTTDTQYF. In DNA form, the CDR3 reads TGCAGTGCTAGAACCCCGACTAGCGGGAGGACCACAGATACGCAGTATTTT.

This clonotype was seen more than once but under ten times. The rearrangement uses TRBV12-3 or TRBV12-4 and TRBJ1-5; TRBD1 matches at 7 bases. The V gene end was trimmed by 5 bases and the J gene end by 9 bases; junction bases not matched to a gene: 7. The CDR3 is 13 amino acids. In nucleotides, the CDR3 is TGTGCCAGCAGTGAGACAGGGCAGCGGCCCCAGCATTTT. It codes for CASSETGQRPQHF.

This chain uses TRBV20-1 with TRBJ2-1, with D maybe TRBD2 (6 bases). The CDR3 has 13 residues. Trimming removed 6 bases at V and 3 bases at J, with 12 bases between. CDR1 and CDR2 from the germline V gene are DFQATT and SNEGSKA (reference sequence). The CDR3 here is CSAPTGDYNEQFF. For the CDR3, the DNA is TGCAGTGCCCCGACGGGGGACTACAATGAGCAGTTCTTC.